The clone carrying this T cell receptor beta chain occurred once. Its antigen is unknown. CDR1 and CDR2 (germline): PRHDT, FYEKMQ (reference sequence). This CDR3 has 14 residues. Trimming removed 2 bases from V and 14 bases from J; junction bases left unmatched: 7. The record originates from a study of cytomegalovirus exposure and HLA in healthy donors. The study, taken as a whole, reports: Association of a missense DCLRE1C variant with TCR beta V- and J-gene trimming was reported in a later analysis. In a later analysis, compared with equally common non-associated chains, HLA-associated beta chains were more expanded.

The PCR ran on 60 Vbeta and 13 Jbeta primers. Produced via immunoSEQ multiplex PCR; TCRdb's table is partial and in-frame only. The profile shows fewer than 150,000 clones, approximately 80% of them singletons. The chain joins TRBV13 to TRBJ2-1; 12 nucleotides line up with TRBD2. The sequence was obtained from a man over 45 in good health and CMV-seronegative. Sequencing input: PBMCs. The CDR3 reads CASSLILAGGQKFF. For the CDR3, the DNA is TGTGCCAGCAGCTTAATACTAGCGGGGGGCCAGAAGTTCTTC.